This T cell receptor beta chain was profiled in a study of blood T cell repertoires in COVID-19. At the level of the study: From T cells, B-cell-depleted T cells, or PBMCs came the material, which was cDNA or gDNA.

Sequencing was performed with immunoSEQ multiplex PCR; in TCRdb, only in-frame clones are kept and a portion is missing. Of 150,000 to 170,000 clones in the sample, about 85% were seen once. V trimming: 2 bases; J trimming: 2 bases; junction bases outside the gene matches: 3. The CDR3 contains 15 residues. Germline lookup yields CDR1 MNHEY and CDR2 SMNVEV (reference sequence). The sequencing input was peripheral blood. The TCR sequence derives from a woman aged 55 to 70 with COVID-19, enrolled during active disease. The chain has TRBV27 and TRBJ2-3, with 8 positions matching TRBD1. This CDR3 is CASSLDRGYTDTQYF. In DNA, the CDR3 is TGTGCCAGCAGTTTAGACAGGGGCTACACAGATACGCAGTATTTT.